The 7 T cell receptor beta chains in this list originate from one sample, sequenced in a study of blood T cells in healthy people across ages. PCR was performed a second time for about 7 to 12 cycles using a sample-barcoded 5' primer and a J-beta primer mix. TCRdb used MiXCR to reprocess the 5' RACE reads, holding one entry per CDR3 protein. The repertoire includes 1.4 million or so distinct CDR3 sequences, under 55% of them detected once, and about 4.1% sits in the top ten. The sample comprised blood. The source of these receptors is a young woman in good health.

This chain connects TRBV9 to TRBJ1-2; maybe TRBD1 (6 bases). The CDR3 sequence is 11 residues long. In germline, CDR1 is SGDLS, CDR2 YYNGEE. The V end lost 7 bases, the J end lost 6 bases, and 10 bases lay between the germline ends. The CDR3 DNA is TGTGCCAGCGAGGGGGGGAATGGCTACACCTTC. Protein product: CASEGGNGYTF.

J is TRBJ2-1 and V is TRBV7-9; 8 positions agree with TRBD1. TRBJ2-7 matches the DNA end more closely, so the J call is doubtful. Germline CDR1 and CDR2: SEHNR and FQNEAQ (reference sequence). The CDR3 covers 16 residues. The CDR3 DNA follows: TGTGCCAGCAGCCACCCGCGGACAGGGACTTACAATGAGCAGTACTTC. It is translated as CASSHPRTGTYNEQYF.

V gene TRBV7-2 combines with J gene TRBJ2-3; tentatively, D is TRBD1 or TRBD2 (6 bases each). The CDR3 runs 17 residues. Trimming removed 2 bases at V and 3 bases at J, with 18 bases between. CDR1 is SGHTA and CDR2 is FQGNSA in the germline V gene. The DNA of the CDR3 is TGTGCCAGCAGCTTAAGGCCGAGGGGGGCGCGAACAGATACGCAGTATTTT. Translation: CASSLRPRGARTDTQYF.

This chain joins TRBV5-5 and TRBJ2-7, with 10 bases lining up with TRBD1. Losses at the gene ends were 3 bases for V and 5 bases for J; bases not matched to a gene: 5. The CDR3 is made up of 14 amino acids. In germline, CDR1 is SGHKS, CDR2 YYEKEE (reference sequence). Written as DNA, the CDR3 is TGTGCCAGCAGCTATCCGGGACAGGGGAACGAGCAGTACTTC. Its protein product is CASSYPGQGNEQYF.

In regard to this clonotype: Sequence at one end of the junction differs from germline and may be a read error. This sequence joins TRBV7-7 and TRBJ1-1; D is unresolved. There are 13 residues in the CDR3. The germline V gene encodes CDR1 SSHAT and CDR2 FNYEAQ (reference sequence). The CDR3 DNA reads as TGTGCTAGCAGCGTAGAACATAACACTGAAGCTTTCTTT. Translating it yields CASSVEHNTEAFF.

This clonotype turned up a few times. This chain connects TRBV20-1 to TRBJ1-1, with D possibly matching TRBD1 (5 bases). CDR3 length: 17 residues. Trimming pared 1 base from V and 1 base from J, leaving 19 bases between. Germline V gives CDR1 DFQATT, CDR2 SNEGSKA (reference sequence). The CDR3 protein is CSARVTKTGVWNTEAFF. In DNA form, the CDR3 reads TGCAGTGCTAGAGTTACCAAAACAGGCGTTTGGAACACTGAAGCTTTCTTT.

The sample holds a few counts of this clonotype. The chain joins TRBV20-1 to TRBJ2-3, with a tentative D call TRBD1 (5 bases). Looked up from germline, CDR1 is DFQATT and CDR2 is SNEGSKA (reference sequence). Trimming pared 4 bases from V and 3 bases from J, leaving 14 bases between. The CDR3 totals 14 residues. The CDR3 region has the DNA TGCAGTGCTACCAGTCCACAGGCTACAGATACGCAGTATTTT. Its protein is CSATSPQATDTQYF.